This T cell receptor beta chain is from a study of blood T cell repertoires in COVID-19 (dated by TCRdb to about 2020). Regarding the research as a whole: The collaborator samples originated in the United States, Italy and Spain and spanned the acute and convalescent phases of COVID-19. The material from the prospective study consisted of cDNA or gDNA derived from T cells, B-cell-depleted T cells, or PBMCs. Deeply sampled blood TCRbeta repertoires from subjects exposed to, actively infected with, or recovered from COVID-19 were included in the dataset. A freely available public database, intended as a resource for researchers studying the immune response to SARS-CoV-2, is where the repertoires were released. Samples came from the ongoing ImmuneRACE study (first 160 participants) plus 1,254 subjects from 6 global collaborators. The sample metadata nearly always contained a de-identified subject ID, COVID-19 status, age in years and sex. Where available, HLA class I and class II types were taken from metadata supplied by the sample provider and were not determined by assay-based typing. Results the study describes overall, beyond this receptor: Clinical and demographic metadata were provided uncurated, with the amount varying by source and participant.

The CDR3 goes from the cysteine to the phenylalanine over 17 residues. The entry retains the CDR3 DNA only, 51 bases that are in frame from base 1. TCRbeta CDR3 regions were amplified from genomic DNA by means of the immunoSEQ Assay, a bias-controlled multiplex PCR. On the study's bioinformatics: Within the assay, amplification of reference gene primers was used to estimate how many nucleated cells each sample contained. To quantify the absolute abundance of each unique TCRbeta CDR3 rearrangement, sequence reads were collapsed and filtered. For each sample, productive Simpson clonality was calculated as the square root of Simpson's diversity index across productive rearrangements. The clones in this table, taken by TCRdb from immuneACCESS, are in-frame only. Not every clone is retained; where verified, under half of the shortfall comes from an unresolved V gene, and the cause of the rest is unknown. For V, J and clone size, that table is used; D and trimming come from the DNA. The sample records more than 200,000 clones, over 75% of which are singletons. The ten largest clones capture 5.9% of the sample.

Whole blood was collected in K2EDTA tubes by collaborating institutions according to the institutions' own protocols. For TCRbeta analysis, collaborators shipped samples as frozen whole blood, isolated PBMCs, or DNA extracted from either of those sample types. This clone was seen only a few times. This receptor's antigen is unknown. Base qualities are missing; no much larger clone stands one base away. This receptor was taken from a man older than 75 with acute or convalescent COVID-19. Specimen: peripheral blood. This chain joins TRBV21-1 to TRBJ1-5. TRBV21-1 is a listed pseudogene. The CDR3 reads as follows: CASSKVGGLEANQPQHF. The nucleotides are TGTGCCAGCAGCAAAGTAGGAGGGTTAGAGGCTAATCAGCCCCAGCATTTT.